A selection of T cell receptor beta chains follows, all from one sample in a study of blood T cells in healthy people across ages. Each CDR3 protein is one row after TCRdb ran MiXCR on the 5' RACE reads. The data contain approximately 1.5 million distinct CDR3 sequences, about 45% of them singletons. The sequenced sample was blood. These receptors originate from a woman aged 18-35 years in good health. The CDR3 runs from the conserved cysteine through the conserved F or W. A D gene is named only where the DNA matches it firmly. Not every row has a clone size; where given, it reads once, few, many or a size class.

TRBJ2-1,few,TRBD2,14,TRBV7-2,TGTGCCAGCAGCTCCTCTAGCGGGGGTCTTGAGCAGTTCTTC,CASSSSSGGLEQFF
TRBJ2-7,-,-,14,TRBV10-2,TGCGCCAGCAGTGAAAGTAAACCGGGCTACGAGCAGTACTTC,CASSESKPGYEQYF
TRBJ2-4,-,-,11,TRBV9,TGTGCCAGCAGCGTAGGTGGCATTCAGTACTTC,CASSVGGIQYF
TRBJ2-1,-,-,14,TRBV7-9,TGTGCCAGCGAGGGGGAGCCCGTTAAGGATGAGCAGTTCTTC,CASEGEPVKDEQFF
TRBJ2-1,-,TRBD2,17,TRBV14,TGTGCCAGCAGCCAAGCGTTTACTAGCGGGAGAAAGAATGAGCAGTTCTTC,CASSQAFTSGRKNEQFF
TRBJ2-7,few,-,11,TRBV30,TGTGCCTGGAAACAGGGCTACGAGCAGTACTTC,CAWKQGYEQYF
TRBJ2-1,many,TRBD2,14,TRBV29-1,TGCAGCGTGAGCCGGGACTACGCCTACAATGAGCAGTTCTTC,CSVSRDYAYNEQFF
TRBJ1-2,few,-,14,TRBV6-6,TGTGCCAGCAGGGGAGCACTGGCCCCCTATGGCTACACCTTC,CASRGALAPYGYTF
TRBJ2-7,-,TRBD2,15,TRBV11-1,TGTGCCAGCAGCCAAACCCCCAGCGGGAGCAACGAGCAGTACTTC,CASSQTPSGSNEQYF
TRBJ1-1,few,-,15,TRBV7-9,TGTGCCAGCAGCTTAGCGAGGTCATTGAACACTGAAGCTTTCTTT,CASSLARSLNTEAFF
TRBJ1-2,few,TRBD1,15,TRBV6-6,TGTGCCAGTAGTTTCGGACAGGCTTGGGACTATGGCTACACCTTC,CASSFGQAWDYGYTF
TRBJ2-5,-,TRBD2,14,TRBV2,TGTGCCAGCCATCCGAGGACTAGTCGTAATGAGCAGTACTTC,CASHPRTSRNEQYF
TRBJ1-2,-,-,14,TRBV29-1,TGCAGCGTTTTTTACAGGGCCGGAGAGAATGGCTACACCTTC,CSVFYRAGENGYTF
TRBJ2-1,few,TRBD1,17,TRBV5-1,TGCGCCAGCAGCCTGGACAGGGTTCGGTCGCGATACAATGAGCAGTTCTTC,CASSLDRVRSRYNEQFF
TRBJ1-1,-,-,18,TRBV7-9,TGTGCCAGCAGCTCAGAGCGCCAGCCCCAACGGGGGAACACTGAAGCTTTCTTT,CASSSERQPQRGNTEAFF
TRBJ2-7,-,-,13,TRBV29-1,TGCAGCTTCAATGAGGGGATGCAGGGCGAGCAGTACTTC,CSFNEGMQGEQYF
TRBJ1-2,-,TRBD1,18,TRBV27,TGTGCCAGCAGTTTCGGGGGACAGGGGGCAGCCTTTAACTATGGCTACACCTTC,CASSFGGQGAAFNYGYTF
TRBJ2-7,few,-,14,TRBV12-3/TRBV12-4,TGTGCCAGCAGTTTTGGGGCCTTCTCCTACGAGCAGTACTTC,CASSFGAFSYEQYF
TRBJ2-7,few,-,12,TRBV29-1,TGCAGCGTTGAGGCAGGGCACTACGAGCAGTACTTC,CSVEAGHYEQYF
TRBJ2-5,-,-,10,TRBV11-2,TGTGCCAGCAGCTTAAAAGAGCAGTACTTC,CASSLKEQYF
TRBJ2-4,few,-,15,TRBV20-1,TGCAGTGCTGGAACCCCGACGGCAGCCAAAAACATTCAGTACTTC,CSAGTPTAAKNIQYF
TRBJ1-2,-,-,13,TRBV4-2,TGTGCCAGCAGCGAGGGCTGGAAGGATGGCTACACCTTC,CASSEGWKDGYTF